The 13 T cell receptor beta chains below all came from one sample that was sequenced in a study of blood T cell repertoires in COVID-19. Sequencing was performed with immunoSEQ multiplex PCR; in TCRdb, only in-frame clones are kept and a portion is missing. The table lists 65,000 to 90,000 clones, approximately 76% of them singletons. Sample: peripheral blood. Every receptor here comes from a man between 65 and 85 years old with active or convalescent COVID-19.

The chain recombines TRBV29-1 with TRBJ1-2; 7 positions match TRBD1. V lost 5 bases to trimming and J lost 4 bases; unmatched junction nucleotides: 10. Germline V gene data show CDR1 as SQVTM and CDR2 as ANQGSEA. CDR3 length: 14 residues. DNA for the CDR3: TGCAGCGTTCTGAGACAGGGTTTGAGCTATGGCTACACCTTC. Amino acid sequence: CSVLRQGLSYGYTF.

This chain links TRBV9 with TRBJ2-2, with 8 bases identical to TRBD1. Germline CDR1 reads SGDLS; CDR2 reads YYNGEE. Trimming removed 7 bases from V and 8 bases from J; junction bases left unmatched: 10. The length of the CDR3 is 14 residues. CDR3 nucleotide sequence: TGTGCCAGCGCCCGCACTACAGGGGGTGGGGAGCTGTTTTTT. It translates to CASARTTGGGELFF.

About this clone: Relative to the germline gene, one junction end is altered; a read error may explain this. The V gene is TRBV7-8, the J gene TRBJ1-6, with D hard to call. The CDR3 has 18 amino acids. The germline V gene has CDR1 SGHVS and CDR2 FQNEAQ. This CDR3 is CASTQRPSTREYNLPLHF. CDR3 nucleotide sequence: TGTGCCAGCACCCAAAGACCCTCAACCCGGGAATATAATTTACCCCTCCACTTT. Full variable domain (remainder filled in from reference TRBV7-8 and TRBJ1-6): GAGVSQSPRYKVAKRGQDVALRCDPISGHVSLFWYQQALGQGPEFLTYFQNEAQLDKSGLPSDRFFAERPEGSVSTLKIQRTQQEDSAVYLCASTQRPSTREYNLPLHFGNGTRLTVT.

Here the CDR3 DNA reads TGTGCCAGCGGAGGTCGGGCAGTCACAGATACGCAGTATTTT. Protein: CASGGRAVTDTQYF. The rearrangement uses TRBV2 and TRBJ2-3, with D possibly TRBD2 on 5 matching bases. The CDR3 is 14 residues long. The germline V gene has CDR1 SNHLY and CDR2 FYNNEI. V lost 8 bases to trimming and J lost 2 bases, with 14 bases between them.

The V and J genes are TRBV4-2 and TRBJ2-1; TRBD2 agrees at 8 bases. In germline, CDR1 is LGHNA, CDR2 YNFKEQ. The V segment lost 0 bases and the J segment 5 bases; nucleotides outside the gene matches: 9. The CDR3 sequence is 17 residues long. CDR3 coding DNA: TGTGCCAGCAGCCAAGAGCGGACGGGGGGGACTAACAATGAGCAGTTCTTC. This translates into CASSQERTGGTNNEQFF.

This chain uses TRBV27 with TRBJ2-3, with 7 bases that match TRBD1. Per germline, CDR1 MNHEY and CDR2 SMNVEV (reference sequence). J gave up 1 base and V 6 bases, and 10 bases lay outside the gene matches. The CDR3 sequence is 16 residues long. The CDR3 sequence is CASRPQQGFGTDTQYF. The DNA of the CDR3 is TGTGCCAGCAGACCGCAACAGGGGTTTGGCACAGATACGCAGTATTTT.

This clone was seen more than once but under ten times. The CDR3 protein is CASSVSGNTGELFF. CDR3 in DNA: TGTGCCAGCAGTGTTTCGGGGAACACCGGGGAGCTGTTTTTT. This chain uses TRBV2 with TRBJ2-2; D call uncertain. Per germline, CDR1 SNHLY and CDR2 FYNNEI. V lost 4 bases, J lost 1 base, and 7 bases lay in between. CDR3 length: 14 residues.

This clone was seen only once. The chain recombines TRBV5-6 with TRBJ2-3; D uncertain. Germline V gene sequence: CDR1 SGHDT, CDR2 YYEEEE. The V and J ends lost 0 bases and 1 base respectively, with 9 bases between them. The CDR3 consists of 15 residues. The CDR3 loop reads CASSLGLGGTDTQYF. The DNA for the CDR3 is TGTGCCAGCAGCTTGGGTCTAGGCGGCACAGATACGCAGTATTTT.

This clone was observed a few times. This chain joins TRBV12-3 or TRBV12-4 and TRBJ1-1; the D is unclear. The CDR3 is 13 amino acids. V was trimmed by 5 bases and J by 1 base, leaving 8 bases between them. CDR3 DNA sequence: TGTGCCAGCAGTCTGACACCGAACACTGAAGCTTTCTTT. Its translation: CASSLTPNTEAFF.

The genes are TRBV10-1 and TRBJ2-5; tentatively, D is TRBD1 (5 bases). Trimming stripped 3 bases from V and 5 bases from J, with 10 bases between. Germline values: CDR1 WNHNN, CDR2 SYGVQD (reference sequence). The CDR3 has 13 residues. The DNA of the CDR3 is TGCGCCAGCAGTGACCGGACAAAGGAGACCCAGTACTTC. Translating gives CASSDRTKETQYF.

CDR3 DNA: TGTGCCAGCAGCTTGGGACAGGGGGGAGGCTACACCTTC. Protein product: CASSLGQGGGYTF. The gene calls are TRBV7-9 and TRBJ1-2; 11 bases are a match to TRBD1. The trim removed 3 bases at V and 8 bases at J, leaving 2 bases unmatched. The CDR3 runs 13 residues. CDR1 and CDR2 (germline): SEHNR, FQNEAQ (reference sequence).

The chain employs TRBV7-6 and TRBJ2-3; no clear D. Trimming took off 4 bases at V and 4 bases at J, with 6 bases between the two ends. Germline values: CDR1 SGHVS, CDR2 FNYEAQ. CDR3 length: 12 amino acids. CDR3 DNA sequence: TGTGCCAGCAGCTCGCGATCAGATACGCAGTATTTT. It codes for CASSSRSDTQYF.

This sequence joins TRBV5-6 and TRBJ2-7; D gene ambiguous. With 6 bases removed from V and 0 bases from J, the gap between germline ends came to 10 bases. The CDR3 runs 13 residues. Germline V CDR1 and CDR2: SGHDT, YYEEEE. CDR3 in amino acids: CASTYVGSYEQYF. The CDR3 DNA reads as TGTGCCAGCACCTACGTTGGCTCCTACGAGCAGTACTTC.